Detailed here is one T cell receptor beta chain. Antigen unknown. The data belong to a study of OX40 agonist ivuxolimab in advanced cancers. For the study at large: Given to patients was ivuxolimab, an agonistic anti-OX40 (CD134) antibody. Whole-study findings and limits: Low normalized clonal expansion also occurred in some nonresponding patients. Circulating CD4+ and CD8+ T cells showed clonal expansion by week 6 at 0.1 to 3.0 mg/kg.

The data were produced by immunoSEQ multiplex PCR, yet TCRdb's version contains in-frame clones alone and is incomplete. The sample yields 45,000 to 60,000 clones, 80% seen once. V dropped 0 bases and J dropped 1; count of bases not matched to a gene: 8. This CDR3 comprises 18 residues. Germline V lookup: CDR1 SGHTS, CDR2 YDEGEE. V gene TRBV5-8 combines with J gene TRBJ2-3; TRBD2 matches 10 bases. The origin of this receptor is an adult with an advanced solid tumor such as melanoma, head and neck, liver or kidney cancer. The source was CD4+ or CD8+ T cells sorted from blood, collected in a trial of the OX40 agonist ivuxolimab. The CDR3 is CASSLGLAGGWGTDTQYF. In DNA, the CDR3 is TGTGCCAGCAGCTTGGGTTTAGCGGGAGGATGGGGCACAGATACGCAGTATTTT.